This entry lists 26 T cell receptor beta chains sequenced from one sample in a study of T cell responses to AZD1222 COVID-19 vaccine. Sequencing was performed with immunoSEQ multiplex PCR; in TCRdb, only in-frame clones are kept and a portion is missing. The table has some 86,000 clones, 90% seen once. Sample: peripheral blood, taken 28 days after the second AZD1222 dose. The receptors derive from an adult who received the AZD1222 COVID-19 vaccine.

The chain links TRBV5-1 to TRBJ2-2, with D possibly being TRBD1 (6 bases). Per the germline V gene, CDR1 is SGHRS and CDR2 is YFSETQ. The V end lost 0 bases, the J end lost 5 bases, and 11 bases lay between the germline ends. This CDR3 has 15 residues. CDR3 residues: CASSLAVGGTGELFF. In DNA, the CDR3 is TGCGCCAGCAGCTTGGCCGTAGGGGGAACCGGGGAGCTGTTTTTT. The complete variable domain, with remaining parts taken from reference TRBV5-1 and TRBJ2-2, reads KAGVTQTPRYLIKTRGQQVTLSCSPISGHRSVSWYQQTPGQGLQFLFEYFSETQRNKGNFPGRFSGRQFSNSRSEMNVSTLELGDSALYLCASSLAVGGTGELFFGEGSRLTVL.

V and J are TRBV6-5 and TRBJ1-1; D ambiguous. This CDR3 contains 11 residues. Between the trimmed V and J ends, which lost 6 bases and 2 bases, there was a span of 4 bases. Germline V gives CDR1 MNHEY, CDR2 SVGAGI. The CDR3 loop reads CASRANTEAFF. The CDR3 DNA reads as TGTGCCAGCAGGGCAAACACTGAAGCTTTCTTT.

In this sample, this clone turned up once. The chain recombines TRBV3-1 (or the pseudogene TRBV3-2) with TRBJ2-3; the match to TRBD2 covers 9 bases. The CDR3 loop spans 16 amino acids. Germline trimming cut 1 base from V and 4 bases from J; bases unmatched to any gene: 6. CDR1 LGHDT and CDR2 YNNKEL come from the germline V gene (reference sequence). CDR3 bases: TGTGCCAGCAGCCAAGCAGCGGGGGGCCTCCCAGATACGCAGTATTTT. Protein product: CASSQAAGGLPDTQYF.

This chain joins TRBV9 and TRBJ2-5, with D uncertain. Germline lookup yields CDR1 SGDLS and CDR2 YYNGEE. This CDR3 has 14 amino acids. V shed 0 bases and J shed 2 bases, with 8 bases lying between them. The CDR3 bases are TGTGCCAGCAGCGTAGACGTAGGGCAAGAGACCCAGTACTTC. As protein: CASSVDVGQETQYF.

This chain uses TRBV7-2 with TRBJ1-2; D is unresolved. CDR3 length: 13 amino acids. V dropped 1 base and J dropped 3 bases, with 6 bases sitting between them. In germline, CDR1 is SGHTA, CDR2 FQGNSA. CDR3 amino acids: CASSLERDYGYTF. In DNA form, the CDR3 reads TGTGCCAGCAGCTTAGAGAGGGACTATGGCTACACCTTC. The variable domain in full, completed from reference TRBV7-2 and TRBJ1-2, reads GAGVSQSPSNKVTEKGKDVELRCDPISGHTALYWYRQSLGQGLEFLIYFQGNSAPDKSGLPSDRFSAERTGGSVSTLTIQRTQQEDSAVYLCASSLERDYGYTFGSGTRLTVV.

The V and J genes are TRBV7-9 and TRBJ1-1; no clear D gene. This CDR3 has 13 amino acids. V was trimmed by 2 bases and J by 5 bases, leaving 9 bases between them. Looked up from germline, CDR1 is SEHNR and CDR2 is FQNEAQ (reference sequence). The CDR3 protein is CASSLFPGTEAFF. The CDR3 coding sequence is TGTGCCAGCAGCTTATTTCCGGGGACTGAAGCTTTCTTT.

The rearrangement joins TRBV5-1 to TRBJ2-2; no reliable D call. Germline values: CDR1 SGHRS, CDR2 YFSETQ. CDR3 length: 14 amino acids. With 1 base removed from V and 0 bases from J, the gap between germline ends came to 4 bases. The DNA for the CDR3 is TGCGCCAGCAGCTTGACAACGAACACCGGGGAGCTGTTTTTT. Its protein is CASSLTTNTGELFF.

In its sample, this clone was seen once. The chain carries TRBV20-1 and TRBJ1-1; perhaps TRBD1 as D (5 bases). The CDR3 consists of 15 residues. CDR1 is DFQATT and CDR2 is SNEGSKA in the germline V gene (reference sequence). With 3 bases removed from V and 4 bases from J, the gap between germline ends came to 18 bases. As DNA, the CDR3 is TGCAGTGCTAGTATAGCAGGGAGTAGGGGCACTGAAGCTTTCTTT. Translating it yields CSASIAGSRGTEAFF.

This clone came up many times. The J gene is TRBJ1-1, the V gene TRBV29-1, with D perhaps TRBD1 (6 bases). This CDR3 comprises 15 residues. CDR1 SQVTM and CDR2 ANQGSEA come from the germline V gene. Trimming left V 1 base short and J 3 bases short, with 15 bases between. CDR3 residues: CSVEGSVRQDTEAFF. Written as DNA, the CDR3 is TGCAGCGTTGAAGGGTCAGTGAGACAGGACACTGAAGCTTTCTTT.

CDR3 bases: TGTGCCAGCAGCCAAGGGGGGACAACGAACACTGAAGCTTTCTTT. As protein: CASSQGGTTNTEAFF. This rearrangement joins TRBV3-1 (or the pseudogene TRBV3-2) to TRBJ1-1, with a weak D call TRBD1 (6 bases). Trimming shortened V by 1 base and J by 1 base, and 10 bases separated the two germline ends. This CDR3 spans 15 amino acids. Germline lookup yields CDR1 LGHDT and CDR2 YNNKEL (reference sequence).

CDR3 coding DNA: TGTGCCAGCAGCCCGACAGGGCCTAATCAGCCCCAGCATTTT. Protein sequence: CASSPTGPNQPQHF. The chain links TRBV7-2 to TRBJ1-5; 7 bases line up with TRBD1. CDR3 length: 14 residues. The ends lost 5 bases at V and 4 bases at J; junction bases unmatched: 5. The germline gives CDR1 SGHTA, CDR2 FQGNSA. The full variable domain, rest sourced from reference TRBV7-2 and TRBJ1-5, is GAGVSQSPSNKVTEKGKDVELRCDPISGHTALYWYRQSLGQGLEFLIYFQGNSAPDKSGLPSDRFSAERTGGSVSTLTIQRTQQEDSAVYLCASSPTGPNQPQHFGDGTRLSIL.

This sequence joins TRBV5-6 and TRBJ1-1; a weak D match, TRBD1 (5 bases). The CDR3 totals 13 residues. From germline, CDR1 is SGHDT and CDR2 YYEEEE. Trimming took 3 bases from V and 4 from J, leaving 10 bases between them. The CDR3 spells CASSWGSGTEAFF. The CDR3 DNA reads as TGTGCCAGCAGCTGGGGGAGCGGCACTGAAGCTTTCTTT.

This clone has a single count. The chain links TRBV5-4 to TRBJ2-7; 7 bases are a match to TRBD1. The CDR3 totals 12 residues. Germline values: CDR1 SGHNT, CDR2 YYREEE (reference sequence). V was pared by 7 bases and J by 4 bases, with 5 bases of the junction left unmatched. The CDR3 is CASGRDSYEQYF. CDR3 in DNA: TGTGCCAGCGGCCGGGACAGTTACGAGCAGTACTTC.

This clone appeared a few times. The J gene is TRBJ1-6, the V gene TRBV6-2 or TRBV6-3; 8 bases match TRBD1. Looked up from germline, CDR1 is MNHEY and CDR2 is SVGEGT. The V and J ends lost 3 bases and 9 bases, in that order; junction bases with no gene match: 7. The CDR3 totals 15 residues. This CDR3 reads CASSYSRTGISPLHF. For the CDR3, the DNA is TGTGCCAGCAGTTATTCCAGGACAGGGATTTCACCCCTCCACTTT.

The CDR3 nucleotides are TGTGCCAGTGGCCACCCGCCAGACAGAAAACTGTTTTTT. Its protein product is CASGHPPDRKLFF. This chain uses TRBV7-2 with TRBJ1-4; possible D gene TRBD1, 5 bases. V shed 9 bases and J shed 10 bases, with 18 bases lying between them. CDR1 is SGHTA, CDR2 FQGNSA, per germline. This CDR3 is built from 13 residues. Full variable domain (rest looked up from reference TRBV7-2 and TRBJ1-4): GAGVSQSPSNKVTEKGKDVELRCDPISGHTALYWYRQSLGQGLEFLIYFQGNSAPDKSGLPSDRFSAERTGGSVSTLTIQRTQQEDSAVYLCASGHPPDRKLFFGSGTQLSVL.

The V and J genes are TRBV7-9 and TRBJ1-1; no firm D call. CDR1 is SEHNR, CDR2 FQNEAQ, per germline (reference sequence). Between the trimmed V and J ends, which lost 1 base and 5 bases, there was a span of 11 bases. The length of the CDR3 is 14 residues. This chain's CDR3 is CASSLEAVATEAFF. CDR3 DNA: TGTGCCAGCAGCTTAGAGGCAGTTGCGACTGAAGCTTTCTTT.

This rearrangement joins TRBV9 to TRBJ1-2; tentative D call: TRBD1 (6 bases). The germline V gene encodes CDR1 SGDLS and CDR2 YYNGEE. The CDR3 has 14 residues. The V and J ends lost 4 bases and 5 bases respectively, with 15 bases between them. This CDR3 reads CASSTRLGGYGYTF. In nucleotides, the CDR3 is TGTGCCAGCAGCACCCGACTAGGGGGTTATGGCTACACCTTC.

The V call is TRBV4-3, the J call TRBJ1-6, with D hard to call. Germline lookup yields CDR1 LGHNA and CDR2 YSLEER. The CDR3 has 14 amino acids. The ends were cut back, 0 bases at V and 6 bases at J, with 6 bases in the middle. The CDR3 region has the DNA TGCGCCAGCAGCCAAGAGAGCCGTAATTCACCCCTCCACTTT. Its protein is CASSQESRNSPLHF.

Written as DNA, the CDR3 is TGCGCCAGCAGCCAAGAAGGGGCCCCAAGCTCCTACGAGCAGTACTTC. It specifies CASSQEGAPSSYEQYF. The genes are TRBV4-3 and TRBJ2-7; weak D call: TRBD1 (5 bases). The CDR3 has 16 amino acids. Per germline, CDR1 LGHNA and CDR2 YSLEER. Trimming shortened V by 0 bases and J by 0 bases, and 12 bases separated the two germline ends.

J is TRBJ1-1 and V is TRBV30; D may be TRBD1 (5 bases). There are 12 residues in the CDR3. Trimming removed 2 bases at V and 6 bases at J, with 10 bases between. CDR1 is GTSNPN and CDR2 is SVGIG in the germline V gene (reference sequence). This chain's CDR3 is CAWSRGSAEAFF. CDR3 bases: TGTGCCTGGAGTCGGGGGAGCGCTGAAGCTTTCTTT.

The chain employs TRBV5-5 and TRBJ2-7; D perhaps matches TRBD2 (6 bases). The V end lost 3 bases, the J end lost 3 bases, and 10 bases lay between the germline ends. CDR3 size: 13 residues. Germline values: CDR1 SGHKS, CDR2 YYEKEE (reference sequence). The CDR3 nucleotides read TGTGCCAGCAGCTCCTGGGGAGGCTACGAGCAGTACTTC. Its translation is CASSSWGGYEQYF.

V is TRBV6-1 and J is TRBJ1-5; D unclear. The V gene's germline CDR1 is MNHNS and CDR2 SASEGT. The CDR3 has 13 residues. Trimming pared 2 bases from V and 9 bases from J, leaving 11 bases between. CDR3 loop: CASSESRNGPQHF. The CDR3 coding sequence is TGTGCCAGCAGTGAAAGTAGAAACGGGCCCCAGCATTTT.

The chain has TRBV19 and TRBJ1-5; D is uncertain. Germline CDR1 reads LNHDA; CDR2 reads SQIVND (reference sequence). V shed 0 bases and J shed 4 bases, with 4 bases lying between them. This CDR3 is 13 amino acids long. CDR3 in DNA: TGTGCCAGTAGTATAGATGCAAATCAGCCCCAGCATTTT. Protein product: CASSIDANQPQHF. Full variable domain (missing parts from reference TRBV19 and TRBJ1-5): DGGITQSPKYLFRKEGQNVTLSCEQNLNHDAMYWYRQDPGQGLRLIYYSQIVNDFQKGDIAEGYSVSREKKESFPLTVTSAQKNPTAFYLCASSIDANQPQHFGDGTRLSIL.

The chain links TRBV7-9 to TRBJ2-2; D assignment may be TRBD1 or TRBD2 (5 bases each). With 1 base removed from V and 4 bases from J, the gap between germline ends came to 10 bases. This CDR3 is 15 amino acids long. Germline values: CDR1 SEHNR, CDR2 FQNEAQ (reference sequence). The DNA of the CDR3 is TGTGCCAGCAGCTTAGATGGGGGTCCCACCGGGGAGCTGTTTTTT. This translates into CASSLDGGPTGELFF.

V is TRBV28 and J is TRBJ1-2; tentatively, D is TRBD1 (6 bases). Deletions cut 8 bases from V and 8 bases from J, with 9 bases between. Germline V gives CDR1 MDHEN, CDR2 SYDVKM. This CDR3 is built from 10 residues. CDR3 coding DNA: TGTGCCAGCGGGGGGGCCGGCTACACCTTC. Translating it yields CASGGAGYTF.

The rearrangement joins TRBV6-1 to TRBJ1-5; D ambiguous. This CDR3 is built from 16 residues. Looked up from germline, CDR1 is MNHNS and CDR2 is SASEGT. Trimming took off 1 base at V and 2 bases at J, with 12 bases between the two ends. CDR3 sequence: CASSEGGGLGNQPQHF. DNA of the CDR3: TGTGCCAGCAGTGAAGGTGGAGGTTTAGGCAATCAGCCCCAGCATTTT.